This TCR beta chain is drawn from a study of Graves' ophthalmopathy and Graves' hyperthyroidism (dated by TCRdb to between 2018 and 2020). A note on the overall study: A patient counted as having stable hyperthyroidism if there was no progression to ophthalmopathy within 18 months of follow-up. An independent validation cohort was composed of fewer than 20 hyperthyroidism patients and around 16 patients who later progressed from hyperthyroidism to ophthalmopathy. In total, approximately 130 blood samples were TCR-sequenced: some 43 ophthalmopathy, under 85 hyperthyroidism and 17 hyperthyroidism-to-ophthalmopathy patients. A discovery set of 95 to 100 patients (43 ophthalmopathy, 55 to 60 stable hyperthyroidism) was enrolled to explore V-J signatures distinguishing ophthalmopathy from hyperthyroidism. Following sample collection, hyperthyroidism patients were given methimazole at a starting dose of 30 mg daily, and ophthalmopathy patients were given high-dose intravenous methylprednisolone. TCR beta repertoire signatures were used to distinguish Graves' ophthalmopathy from Graves' hyperthyroidism and to predict progression to ophthalmopathy. In roughly 6 hyperthyroidism patients, T-cell repertoires of thyroid tissue and blood were compared. Results the study describes overall, beyond this receptor: Sample size was not statistically predetermined, and group allocation was not concealed from the investigators. Most expanded thyroid clonotypes with a frequency above 0.001 also appeared in blood, which suggests that blood repertoires may reflect the immune response in the thyroid. In validation, the model predicted ophthalmopathy progression with less than 71% sensitivity and roughly 72% specificity; 12 predicted patients were CT-confirmed with GO in a median of approximately 6.5 months. In cross-validation, the 13-signature model distinguished ophthalmopathy from stable hyperthyroidism with approximately 90% sensitivity and approximately 81% specificity, while in the test set the corresponding values were 80% and 75%.

For repertoire sequencing, TCR beta CDR3 regions were amplified from RNA transcripts. The first round of RT-PCR was done with HTBI primers and the Qiagen OneStep RT-PCR kit, and was followed by a second round of multiplex PCR, then size selection and purification. Libraries were sequenced paired-end with 100 bp reads on an Illumina HiSeq2000. The paper's data handling went like this. SOAPnuke was used for read processing, and reads with adapters, uncalled bases, a mean Phred below 15, or no exact constant-primer or identifier match were discarded. COPE v1.2.5 was used to merge high-quality paired reads. Each unique nucleotide sequence was defined as a clonotype, and clonotypes were aligned to IMGT TRB V, D and J references with MiTCR v1.1. Analysis was restricted to V-J combinations with a frequency above 0.0001, which covered 99% to 99.2% of repertoires. For each V-J combination, a TCR clonal expansion and chaos score was defined as F50 clonal expansion divided by the chaos observed in the TCRdist matrix. Welch's t-statistics and random forest were used to reduce features to about a dozen V-J combinations, which were fed into a naive Bayes classifier. The similarity between thyroid and blood repertoires was quantified using the Morisita-Horn index. In-frame beta chains were kept once TCRdb had trimmed the public reads at Q25 with fastp and called clones with MiXCR. Each entry is one CDR3 protein sequence, shown with its most common DNA and genes. The authors' filters were not applied to this entry. The sample table lists over a million distinct CDR3 sequences, 35% to 40% of them with a count of one. The ten largest make up 8.5% to 14% of the sample.

In the germline V gene, CDR1 corresponds to SGHDN and CDR2 to FVKESK. The CDR3 starts with the cysteine, ends with the phenylalanine, and has 13 residues. This entry keeps only the CDR3 DNA: 39 bases, framed from base 1. The germline ends are 9 bases apart after V is trimmed by 0 bases and J by 6 bases. This clonotype has just a few counts. Its antigen remains unidentified. Within one base of it there is no much larger clone, and no base qualities were kept. Hyperthyroidism patients were newly diagnosed, with disease duration under 2 months, and aged 18 to 65 years. Anyone with other autoimmune diseases, uncontrolled infections, pregnancy or lactation was excluded from the study. Diagnosis relied on clinical symptoms, serum thyroxine, TRAb, thyroid ultrasound and orbital computed tomography. Total RNA was extracted using Trizol reagent, and RNA quality was checked on an Agilent 2100 Bioanalyzer.

The V gene is TRBV14 and the J gene is TRBJ2-7, with TRBD2 tentatively as D gene (6 bases match). The source is an adult man with Graves' hyperthyroidism. Sequenced input: peripheral blood or thyroid tissue (not recorded which). The CDR3 protein is CASSQDLGGEQYF. Read as DNA, the sequence is TGTGCCAGCAGCCAAGATTTGGGGGGCGAGCAGTACTTC.